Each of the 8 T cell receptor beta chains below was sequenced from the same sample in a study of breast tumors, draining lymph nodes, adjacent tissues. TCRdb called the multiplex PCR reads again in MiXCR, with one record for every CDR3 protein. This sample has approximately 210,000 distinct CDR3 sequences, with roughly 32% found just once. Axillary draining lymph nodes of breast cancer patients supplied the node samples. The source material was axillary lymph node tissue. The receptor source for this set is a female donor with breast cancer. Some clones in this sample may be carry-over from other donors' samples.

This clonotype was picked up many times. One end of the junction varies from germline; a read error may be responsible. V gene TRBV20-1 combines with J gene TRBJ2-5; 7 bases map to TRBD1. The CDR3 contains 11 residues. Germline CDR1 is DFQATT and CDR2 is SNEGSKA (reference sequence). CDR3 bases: TGCAGTGCTCAGGGGACAGAGACCCAGTCCTTC. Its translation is CSAQGTETQSF.

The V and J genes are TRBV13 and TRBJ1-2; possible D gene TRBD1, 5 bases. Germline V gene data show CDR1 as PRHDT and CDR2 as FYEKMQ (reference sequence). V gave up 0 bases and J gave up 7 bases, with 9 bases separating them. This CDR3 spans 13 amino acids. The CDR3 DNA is TGTGCCAGCAGCTTAGGGCAGGGAACTGGCTACACCTTC. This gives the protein CASSLGQGTGYTF.

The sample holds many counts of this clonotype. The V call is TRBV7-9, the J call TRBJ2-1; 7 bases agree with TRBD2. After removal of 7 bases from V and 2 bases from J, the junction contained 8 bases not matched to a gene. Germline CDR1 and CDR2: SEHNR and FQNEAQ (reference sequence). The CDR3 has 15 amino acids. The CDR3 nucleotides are TGTGCCAGCACCTACGGCGGGAGCGCCTACAATGAGCAGTTCTTC. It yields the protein CASTYGGSAYNEQFF.

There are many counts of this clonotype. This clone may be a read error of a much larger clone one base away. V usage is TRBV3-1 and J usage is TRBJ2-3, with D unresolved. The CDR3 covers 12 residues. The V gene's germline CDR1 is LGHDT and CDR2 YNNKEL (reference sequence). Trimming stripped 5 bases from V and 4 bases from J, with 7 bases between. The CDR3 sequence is CASSNLADTQYF. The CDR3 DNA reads TGTGCCAGCAGCAACCTAGCAGATACGCAGTATTTT.

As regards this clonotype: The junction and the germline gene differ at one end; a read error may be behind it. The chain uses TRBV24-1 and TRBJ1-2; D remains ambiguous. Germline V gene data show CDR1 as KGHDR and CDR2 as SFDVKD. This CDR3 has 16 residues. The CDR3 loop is CATSDGPREQYYGYTF. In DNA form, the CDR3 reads TGTGCCACCAGTGATGGCCCACGGGAGCAGTACTACGGCTACACCTTC.

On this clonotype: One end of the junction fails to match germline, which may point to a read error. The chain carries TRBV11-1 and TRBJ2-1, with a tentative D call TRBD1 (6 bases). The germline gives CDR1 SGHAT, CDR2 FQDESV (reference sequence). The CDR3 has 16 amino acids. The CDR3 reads CASSLSRGTSYKEQFF. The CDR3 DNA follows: TGTGCCAGCAGCCTTTCCAGGGGCACCTCCTACAAAGAGCAGTTCTTC.

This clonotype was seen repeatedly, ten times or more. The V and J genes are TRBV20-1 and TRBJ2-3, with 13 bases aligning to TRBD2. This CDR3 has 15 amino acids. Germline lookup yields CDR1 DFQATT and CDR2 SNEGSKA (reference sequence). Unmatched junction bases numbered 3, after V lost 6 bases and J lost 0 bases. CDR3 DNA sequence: TGCAGTGCGGGGACTAGCGGGACTAGCACAGATACGCAGTATTTT. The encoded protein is CSAGTSGTSTDTQYF.

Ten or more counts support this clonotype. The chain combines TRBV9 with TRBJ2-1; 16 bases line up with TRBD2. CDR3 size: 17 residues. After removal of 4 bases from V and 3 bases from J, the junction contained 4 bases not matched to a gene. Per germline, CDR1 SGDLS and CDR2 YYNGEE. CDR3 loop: CASSPGLAGGVYNEQFF. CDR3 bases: TGTGCCAGCAGCCCGGGACTAGCGGGAGGGGTCTACAATGAGCAGTTCTTC.